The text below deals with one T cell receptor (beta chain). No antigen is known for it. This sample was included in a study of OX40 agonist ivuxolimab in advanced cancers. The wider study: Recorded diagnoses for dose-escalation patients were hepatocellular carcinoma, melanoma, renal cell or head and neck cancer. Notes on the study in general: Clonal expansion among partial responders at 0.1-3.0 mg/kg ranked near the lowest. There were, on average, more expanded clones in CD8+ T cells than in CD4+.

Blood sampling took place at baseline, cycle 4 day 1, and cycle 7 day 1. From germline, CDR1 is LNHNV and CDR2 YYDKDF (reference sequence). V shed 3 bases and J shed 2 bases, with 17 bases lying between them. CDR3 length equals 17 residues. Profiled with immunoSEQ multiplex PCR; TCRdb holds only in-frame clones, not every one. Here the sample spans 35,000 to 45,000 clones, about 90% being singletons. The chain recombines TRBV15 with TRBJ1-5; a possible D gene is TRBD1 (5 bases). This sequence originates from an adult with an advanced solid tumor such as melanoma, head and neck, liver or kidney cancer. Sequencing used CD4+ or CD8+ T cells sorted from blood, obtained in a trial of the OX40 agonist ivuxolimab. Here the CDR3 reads CATSRVPGPGGNQPQHF. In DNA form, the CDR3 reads TGTGCCACCAGCAGGGTCCCGGGACCGGGCGGCAATCAGCCCCAGCATTTT.